A single sample is the source of the 12 T cell receptor beta chains below, sequenced in a study of CD8+ T cells in alopecia areata. Documented treatment: oral pan-JAK inhibitor, 5-10 mg twice daily. Extracted RNA was reverse transcribed, and the resulting cDNA served as sequencing template. Clones were read by immunoSEQ multiplex PCR, and TCRdb kept only the in-frame ones, dropping some. The sample yields a few hundred thousand clones, less than 45% seen once. The input for sequencing was CD4+ T cells sorted from blood, taken between weeks 30 and 35, from a patient treated with tofacitinib. Receptor source: a human donor with alopecia areata.

The chain combines TRBV30 with TRBJ2-2; possibly TRBD2 for D (5 bases). The CDR3 is made up of 15 amino acids. Germline V CDR1 and CDR2: GTSNPN, SVGIG (reference sequence). The ends were cut back, 2 bases at V and 3 bases at J, with 13 bases in the middle. The chain's CDR3 is CAWSPGRAYTGELFF. The DNA of the CDR3 is TGTGCCTGGAGTCCGGGAAGAGCATACACCGGGGAGCTGTTTTTT.

This clone was seen a few times. The chain combines TRBV7-9 with TRBJ2-2, with TRBD2 as a possible D gene (5 bases). Germline V gene lookup returns CDR1 SEHNR and CDR2 FQNEAQ (reference sequence). V gave up 4 bases and J gave up 4 bases, with 16 bases separating them. This CDR3 has 16 amino acids. CDR3: CASSSRYLGSTGELFF. For the CDR3, the DNA is TGTGCCAGCAGCTCCCGCTATCTAGGGAGCACCGGGGAGCTGTTTTTT.

Concerning this clone itself: Distinct nucleotide sequences in the sample also encode this CDR3. V and J are TRBV29-1 and TRBJ1-1, with 7 nucleotides matching TRBD1. J lost 0 bases, V lost 6 bases, and 4 bases had no gene match. Germline CDR1 and CDR2: SQVTM and ANQGSEA. The CDR3 extends over 13 amino acids. The CDR3 reads CSVSGQMNTEAFF. CDR3 nucleotides: TGCAGCGTGTCGGGACAGATGAACACTGAAGCTTTCTTT. Complete variable domain (other parts from reference TRBV29-1 and TRBJ1-1): SAVISQKPSRDICQRGTSLTIQCQVDSQVTMMFWYRQQPGQSLTLIATANQGSEATYESGFVIDKFPISRPNLTFSTLTVSNMSPEDSSIYLCSVSGQMNTEAFFGQGTRLTVV.

This clone has more than one count but fewer than ten. In the same sample, other DNA sequences code for this CDR3. The rearrangement joins TRBV7-8 to TRBJ2-6; D is undetermined. CDR3 length: 14 amino acids. The germline V gene has CDR1 SGHVS and CDR2 FQNEAQ. Trimming shortened V by 2 bases and J by 3 bases, and 5 bases separated the two germline ends. The CDR3 protein is CASSLTGGANVLTF. The CDR3 region has the DNA TGTGCCAGCAGCTTAACTGGTGGGGCCAACGTCCTGACTTTC.

This clone appeared a few times. The CDR3 loop reads CASSLGLAGGQSPGRQFF. The CDR3 DNA sequence: TGCGCCAGCAGCCTGGGACTAGCGGGAGGGCAATCCCCCGGAAGGCAGTTCTTC. The chain joins TRBV5-1 to TRBJ2-1, with 16 nucleotides matching TRBD2. From germline, CDR1 is SGHRS and CDR2 YFSETQ. Trimming took 4 bases from V and 12 from J; bases not matched to a gene: 16. CDR3 length: 18 residues.

This clone was observed a handful of times. The gene calls are TRBV2 and TRBJ1-5; 7 nucleotides align to TRBD1. This CDR3 comprises 12 residues. CDR1 and CDR2 (germline): SNHLY, FYNNEI. The J segment lost 6 bases and the V segment lost 7 bases, leaving 3 bases of the junction unmatched. The CDR3 bases are TGTGCCAGCACCGAGGGGGCTCAGCCCCAGCATTTT. It translates to CASTEGAQPQHF. Combining the CDR3 with reference TRBV2 and TRBJ1-5 gives the whole variable domain EPEVTQTPSHQVTQMGQEVILRCVPISNHLYFYWYRQILGQKVEFLVSFYNNEISEKSEIFDDQFSVERPDGSNFTLKIRSTKLEDSAMYFCASTEGAQPQHFGDGTRLSIL.

The V and J genes are TRBV7-3 and TRBJ2-7; maybe TRBD2 (6 bases). Germline CDR1 and CDR2: SGHTA and FQGTGA. Trimming shortened V by 1 base and J by 2 bases, and 9 bases separated the two germline ends. The CDR3 extends over 14 amino acids. This CDR3 reads CASSLMGGTYEQYF. CDR3 in DNA: TGTGCCAGCAGCTTAATGGGCGGGACCTACGAGCAGTACTTC.

This chain joins TRBV30 and TRBJ2-5, with D unresolved. The ends were cut back, 2 bases at V and 3 bases at J, with 7 bases in the middle. The germline gives CDR1 GTSNPN, CDR2 SVGIG (reference sequence). The CDR3 spans 12 residues. CDR3 in DNA: TGTGCCTGGAGTCACGGTAAAGAGACCCAGTACTTC. Translation gives CAWSHGKETQYF.

CDR3 nucleotide sequence: TGTGCCAGCAGCATGACCGCCGAGCAGTACTTC. Translated, it gives CASSMTAEQYF. The chain carries TRBV7-9 and TRBJ2-7; D gene unclear. V was shortened by 5 bases and J by 6 bases, with 8 bases between the two germline ends. This CDR3 has 11 residues. Germline CDR1 and CDR2: SEHNR and FQNEAQ (reference sequence).

This chain connects TRBV29-1 to TRBJ2-7; a possible D gene is TRBD2 (5 bases). Trimming took off 6 bases at V and 0 bases at J, with 18 bases between the two ends. Per germline, CDR1 SQVTM and CDR2 ANQGSEA. This CDR3 is built from 15 residues. CDR3 sequence (DNA): TGCAGCGTCGGGCGGAGGCCCTCCGCCTCCTACGAGCAGTACTTC. Translated: CSVGRRPSASYEQYF.

The chain recombines TRBV5-1 with TRBJ2-3, with D perhaps assigned TRBD1 or TRBD2 (5 bases each). The V gene's germline CDR1 is SGHRS and CDR2 YFSETQ. The CDR3 loop spans 14 amino acids. Trimming stripped 2 bases from V and 10 bases from J, with 17 bases between. As DNA, the CDR3 is TGCGCCAGCAGCTTAAACCTAGAGGGGACCTCGCAGTATTTT. Protein product: CASSLNLEGTSQYF.

In its sample, this clone was seen once. The V call is TRBV30, the J call TRBJ1-5; D unresolved. V lost 6 bases, J lost 5 bases, and 17 bases lay in between. The CDR3 runs to 14 residues. Germline V gene sequence: CDR1 GTSNPN, CDR2 SVGIG (reference sequence). CDR3 bases: TGTGCCTGTTCAGGCAGGAGGAAGGATCAGCCCCAGCATTTT. Protein sequence: CACSGRRKDQPQHF.